This T cell receptor beta chain was documented in a study of CD8 T cells in ankylosing spondylitis. There are 14 residues in the CDR3. V was clipped by 1 base and J by 7 bases, with 11 bases between them. The germline V gene encodes CDR1 SEHNR and CDR2 FQNEAQ (reference sequence). Comments on this clonotype: Antigen: not known.

Study results and caveats: Characteristic of ankylosing spondylitis blood, it appeared, was a TCR beta motif comprising eight highly homologous variants. The study looked at matched synovial fluid samples from ankylosing spondylitis patients. Disease-linked clones were reported to be significantly enriched there.

By quantitative 5'-RACE with molecular barcodes, the TCR beta libraries were made. TCRdb ran MiXCR on the 5' RACE reads and lists one entry per CDR3 protein. Of 500,000 to 550,000 distinct CDR3 sequences detected, about 12% appear once; the ten largest clones hold around 6.8%. Material: blood, either unsorted or a sorted T cell fraction (not recorded which). The V gene is TRBV7-9, the J gene TRBJ2-1; unclear D gene. This clonotype was obtained from a male donor with ankylosing spondylitis. DNA for the CDR3: TGTGCCAGCAGCTTAGGACTCTCTCCTAATGAGCAGTTCTTC. Its translation is CASSLGLSPNEQFF.